This T cell receptor beta chain was recovered during a study of cytomegalovirus exposure and HLA in healthy donors. PCR amplification relied on 60 Vbeta primers (plus 13 Jbeta primers). Sequenced by immunoSEQ multiplex PCR; TCRdb stores in-frame clones only, minus some. This sample has 150,000 or so clones, with around four fifths found just once. Overall study results and limits: Highest at DRB1 and lowest at HLA-C, TCR association rates differed among HLA loci in a later analysis. When a later analysis compared HLA-associated TCR beta chains with equally common others, the HLA-associated chains turned out to be more clonally expanded and to have lower generation probabilities. At a 0.05 false discovery rate, a later analysis found about 17,000 TCR beta sequences to be associated with HLA alleles.

Details on this clone: Its antigen remains unidentified.

This CDR3 spans 16 amino acids. Germline CDR1 reads LNHDA; CDR2 reads SQIVND (reference sequence). The V end was cut by 6 bases, the J end by 0 bases, with 12 bases between. Source material: PBMCs. This TCR derives from a man between 18 and 29 years old in good health and CMV-seronegative. The chain is built from TRBV19 and TRBJ2-6; TRBD2 is a possible D gene (6 bases). Written as DNA, the CDR3 is TGTGCCAGTAGGCAGGCGCGGGGCTCTGGGGCCAACGTCCTGACTTTC. This translates into CASRQARGSGANVLTF. The whole variable domain, remainder taken from reference TRBV19 and TRBJ2-6, is DGGITQSPKYLFRKEGQNVTLSCEQNLNHDAMYWYRQDPGQGLRLIYYSQIVNDFQKGDIAEGYSVSREKKESFPLTVTSAQKNPTAFYLCASRQARGSGANVLTFGAGSRLTVL.